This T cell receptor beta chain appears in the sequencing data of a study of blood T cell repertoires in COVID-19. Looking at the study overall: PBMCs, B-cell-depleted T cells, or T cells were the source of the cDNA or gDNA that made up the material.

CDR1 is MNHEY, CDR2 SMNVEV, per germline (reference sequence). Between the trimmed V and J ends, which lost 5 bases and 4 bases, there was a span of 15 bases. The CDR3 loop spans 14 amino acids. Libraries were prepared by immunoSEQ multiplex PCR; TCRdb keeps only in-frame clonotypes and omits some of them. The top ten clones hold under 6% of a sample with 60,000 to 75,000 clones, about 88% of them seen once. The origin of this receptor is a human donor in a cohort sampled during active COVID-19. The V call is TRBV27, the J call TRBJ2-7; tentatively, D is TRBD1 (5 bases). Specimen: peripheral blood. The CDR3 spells CASSPRGGPYEQYF. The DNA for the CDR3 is TGTGCCAGCAGTCCTAGGGGTGGCCCGTACGAGCAGTACTTC.